What follows describes a single T cell receptor beta chain. Its antigen is as yet unknown. The donors formed part of the approximately 120-subject validation cohort, distinct from the approximately 670-subject first cohort. The germline V gene encodes CDR1 SGHAT and CDR2 FQNNGV. CDR3 size: 12 residues. V dropped 3 bases and J dropped 6 bases, with 6 bases sitting between them. The assay was immunoSEQ multiplex PCR, and TCRdb's table has in-frame clones only and misses some. The sample shows about 130,000 clones, about 89% of them seen only once. The record originates from a study of cytomegalovirus exposure and HLA in healthy donors. Study-wide findings and caveats: The authors confirmed in vitro that a few CMV-associated chains were specific for CMV antigens. The study put some 160 TCR beta chains on its list as cytomegalovirus-associated. First-cohort TCR clusters were later found to tend to co-occur in the approximately 110 validation repertoires.

Sequenced sample: PBMCs. The sequence was obtained from a woman younger than 35 in good health and CMV-seronegative. The chain couples TRBV11-2 to TRBJ2-4; D uncertain. Here the CDR3 DNA reads TGTGCCAGCAGCTTCCCGCGAAACATTCAGTACTTC. It is translated as CASSFPRNIQYF.